This T cell receptor beta chain comes out of a study of OX40 agonist ivuxolimab in advanced cancers. A single count supports this clone. No antigen is known for it. The data were produced by immunoSEQ multiplex PCR, yet TCRdb's version contains in-frame clones alone and is incomplete. The sample yields roughly 48,000 clones, 60% to 80% seen once. Study-level results: Some nonresponders also had low normalized T-cell clonal expansion. At 0.1 to 3.0 mg/kg, CD4+ and CD8+ blood T cells expanded clonally by week 6. Compared with others, partial responders at 0.1-3.0 mg/kg displayed clonal expansion among the lowest.

V gave up 6 bases and J gave up 0 bases; unmatched junction bases: 7. Germline CDR1 is SNHLY and CDR2 is FYNNEI. CDR3 length: 16 residues. Patients were excluded for autoimmune disease history or systemic immunosuppression. This clonotype was obtained from an adult with an advanced solid tumor such as melanoma, head and neck, liver or kidney cancer. The sequences come from CD4+ or CD8+ T cells sorted from blood, collected in a trial of the OX40 agonist ivuxolimab. The rearrangement uses TRBV2 and TRBJ2-3; 9 bases align to TRBD1. The CDR3 spells CASRSTGGGSTDTQYF. CDR3 DNA: TGTGCCAGCAGGTCCACAGGGGGCGGGAGCACAGATACGCAGTATTTT.